This T cell receptor beta chain was recorded in a study of T-cell memory formation after mild COVID-19 (dated by TCRdb to about 2021). With respect to the entire study: TCR sequence clusters from the two donors were largely donor specific. Longitudinal TCRalpha and TCRbeta repertoire sequencing tracked T-cell clones expanding and contracting after mild COVID-19 in a couple of donors. The cohort comprised two young, previously healthy adult volunteers, one female and one male.

Paper-wide results and their limitations: Contracting CD4+ clones appeared mostly in the CM and EM memory subsets, whereas CD8+ clones were enriched in EMRA. Only two mild cases were covered in the study, and larger cohorts including severe cases with pre-infection samples were considered necessary. Clones that contracted from day 15 to 85 showed balanced CD4/CD8 phenotypes, whereas a second wave of clones that expanded from day 15 to 37 leaned towards CD4+. The detection of some responding clones in pre-infection memory suggests that pre-existing cross-reactive memory T cells joined the SARS-CoV-2 response. The second-wave clones that peaked on day 37 were not confirmed to be SARS-CoV-2 specific.

Sequencing took place on an Illumina NovaSeq 6000. TCRalpha and TCRbeta cDNA libraries were constructed by 5'RACE with constant-segment primers, with sample barcodes and unique molecular identifiers being introduced. RNA was extracted from every sample with Trizol reagent. The libraries were amplified in two PCR steps, and the second step added a second sample barcode and Illumina TruSeq adapters. Sequencing of libraries was performed on an Illumina NovaSeq with 2 x 150 bp paired-end reads. The published analysis was carried out like this. The reads were demultiplexed and collapsed into UMI-guided consensus sequences using migec v1.2.7. With mixcr v2.1.11, UMI consensuses were aligned to TRA and TRB V and J templates and assembled into clonotypes. A clonotype was counted as expanded or contracted only when both edgeR and NoisET called the clonotype significant, with the noise models trained on biological replicates. For edgeR calls, the cutoffs were a false discovery rate-adjusted p below 0.01 and a log2 fold-change threshold of 1. As an exploratory analysis of dynamics, max-normalized trajectories of the 1000 most abundant clonotypes were examined by PCA with hierarchical clustering. Separately sequenced CD4+ and CD8+ repertoires were used to assign the CD4 or CD8 phenotype of responding clones. TCRdb took the public reads, trimmed them with fastp at Q25, ran MiXCR for clone calling and kept in-frame beta chains. Rows matching on CDR3 protein sequence are summarized as one entry with the most common DNA and genes. The V and J calls here are based on TCRdb, not the publication. The sample data list 400,000 to 500,000 distinct CDR3 sequences, and around 20% of these were observed just once. Jointly, the top ten make up about 8.8% of the sample.

Ficoll-Paque density gradient centrifugation was used to isolate PBMCs. The table lists this clonotype with a few counts. It lacks a known antigen. It has no much larger one-base neighbor in the sample; base qualities were not kept. The CDR3 spans 13 residues, from the cysteine through the phenylalanine. Only the CDR3 portion is preserved as DNA: 39 bases, with reading frame beginning at the first base. V lost 1 base and J lost 6 bases; the stretch between them is 10 bases long. From a lookup of the germline V gene (reference sequence), CDR1 and CDR2 are SGHKS and YYEKEE. Sequencing was carried out using PBMCs or a T cell subset sorted from them (not recorded which). The V and J segments used are TRBV5-5 and TRBJ1-1, and TRBD1 may be the D gene, going by 6 matching bases. This clonotype was obtained from an adult woman who had mild COVID-19 (a few samples of this study predate the infection). The sample titles of this study are shuffled in the database, so cell type and time point are left out; the donor was told from shared clones. The CDR3 region: CASSLTGKAEAFF. The DNA sequence is given as TGTGCCAGCAGCTTGACAGGGAAGGCTGAAGCTTTCTTT.